This T cell receptor beta chain was profiled in a study of blood T cells in healthy people across ages (dated by TCRdb to the mid-2010s). Background on the whole study: In model experiments, roughly one uniquely barcoded TCR beta cDNA molecule per two T cells was captured by template switching. The study measured age-related changes in TCR beta repertoire diversity using deep sequencing normalized with unique cDNA molecular identifiers. Donors were grouped into four age groups: young (average 16 years), middle-aged (under 40), aged (around 62) and long-lived (approximately 75). To avoid experimental bias, donors of different ages were distributed randomly across sequencing lanes. Two additional independent replicas of 1 million unique cDNA reads from the same blood draw were analyzed for two donors (one aged 18 to 29 and one aged 80 or older).

A remark on this clonotype: Its antigen is currently not known. No much larger clone is present one base from it, and per-base qualities are unavailable.

The 39 donors, aged about 6 to 95 years, were systemically healthy Caucasian individuals from Russia. Approximately 10 milliliters of peripheral blood were collected from each donor into EDTA-treated Vacutainer tubes. PBMCs were isolated by Ficoll-Paque density-gradient centrifugation, with at least 6 million obtained per sample. Total RNA, at least 6 micrograms per sample, was extracted from PBMCs with Trizol reagent. For every donor, flow cytometry on a PBMC aliquot measured the percentage of naive CD45RAhigh/CD27high T cells. What the authors observed across the whole study: As age increased, observed TCR beta diversity per million T cells dropped in a roughly linear way, and a significant reduction was already evident by age 40. Because the CMV infection status of the donors was unknown, age-related changes in expanded clonotypes may potentially have been confounded. Bulk unsorted PBMC profiling prevented conclusive comparison of naive and antigen-experienced compartments. Total diversity estimates from one million sequenced T cells were considered lower bounds and underestimates. Compared with the aged group, the long-lived group had more naive CD4+ T cells, fewer expanded clones and increased TCR diversity, suggesting age selection. There was a strong correlation between observed TCR beta diversity and the percentage of naive T cells measured by flow cytometry.

Libraries were made using 5' RACE. The sequencing machine was an Illumina HiSeq 2500. The second PCR ran for roughly 7 to 12 cycles and used a J-beta primer mix along with a sample-barcoded 5' primer. A template-switch 5' adaptor carrying 12 random nucleotides introduced a unique molecular identifier onto each TCR beta cDNA molecule. Each sample yielded at least 3 million CDR3-containing paired-end reads. First-strand cDNA was synthesized from all RNA with the Mint cDNA synthesis kit, primed by a TRBC-specific oligonucleotide. Following uracil-DNA glycosylase treatment, all cDNA underwent a first 18-cycle PCR with the universal primers M1SS and BC2_uni_R. On the authors' methods: For normalization, 1 million high-quality reads, each with a distinct molecular identifier, were randomly selected from each sample. Reads sharing molecular identifiers were discarded rather than binned into consensus sequences. CDR3 identification, clonotype clustering and error correction used MiTCR with a Q25 quality threshold and the strictest error-elimination algorithm. A nonparametric unseen species model with Euler transformation was used to estimate a lower bound on total TCR beta diversity. TCRdb cleaned the public reads at Q25 with fastp, built clones with MiXCR and kept in-frame beta chains. Identical CDR3 proteins give one entry, which carries the most common genes and DNA. The V and J calls were not made by the authors but by TCRdb's processing. This sample has around 790,000 distinct CDR3 sequences in its table, and around 45% of those were observed once. About a fifth of the sample is held by the ten biggest clonotypes.

CDR1 is given as SGHTA and CDR2 as FQGNSA, both from the germline V gene. The CDR3 contains 15 residues, cysteine and phenylalanine counted. CDR3 DNA is the only sequence kept; it has 45 bases, read in frame from the first base. Unmatched junction bases come to 3, with V trimmed by 2 bases and J by 5 bases. This chain is built from TRBV7-2 and TRBJ2-1, with TRBD2 identical over 10 junction bases. Source material: blood. The TCR comes from a man in his 60s in good health. The CDR3 corresponds to CASSLSSGGHNEQFF. The DNA is as follows: TGTGCCAGCAGCTTATCTAGCGGGGGACACAATGAGCAGTTCTTC.